This T cell receptor (beta chain) was captured by sequencing in a study of CD8 T cells in ankylosing spondylitis. Looked up from germline, CDR1 is GTSNPN and CDR2 is SVGIG (reference sequence). Between the trimmed V and J ends, which lost 4 bases and 7 bases, there was a span of 10 bases. There are 11 residues in the CDR3. This clonotype has only a few counts. The antigen remains undetermined. MiXCR was run by TCRdb on the 5' RACE reads, yielding one entry per CDR3 protein. The sample contains 400,000 or so distinct CDR3 sequences, 25% to 30% of which appear only once. General observations from the study: Matched ankylosing spondylitis synovial fluid reportedly contained a significantly enriched population of disease-linked clones. Characteristic of ankylosing spondylitis blood, it appeared, was a TCR beta motif comprising several highly homologous variants.

Sequenced input: blood, either unsorted or a sorted T cell fraction (not recorded which). The source is a male donor with ankylosing spondylitis. This chain links TRBV30 with TRBJ2-5, with a weak D call TRBD1 (5 bases). The CDR3 bases are TGTGCCTGGACCTACCAGGGGACCCAGTACTTC. Amino acids: CAWTYQGTQYF.